These 32 T cell receptor beta chains came from one sample sequenced in a study of blood T cell repertoires in COVID-19. Clones were sequenced by immunoSEQ multiplex PCR, and TCRdb holds only the in-frame ones, with some missing. This table has 60,000 to 85,000 clones, approximately 84% appearing once. Material for sequencing was peripheral blood. These receptors all stem from a man aged 65-85 years with acute or convalescent COVID-19.

The chain has TRBV4-1 and TRBJ1-6; D remains ambiguous. Trimming pared 0 bases from V and 7 bases from J, leaving 10 bases between. This CDR3 is 15 amino acids long. Per the germline V gene, CDR1 is MGHRA and CDR2 is YSYEKL. The CDR3 DNA is TGCGCCAGCAGCCAAGATCGGGTGGTAAATTCACCCCTCCACTTT. Its translation: CASSQDRVVNSPLHF.

CDR3 sequence reads: CASSLVSSGWETQYF. The CDR3, as DNA: TGTGCCAGCAGCTTGGTGTCTAGCGGGTGGGAGACCCAGTACTTC. The J gene is TRBJ2-5, the V gene TRBV5-8, with 8 bases fitting TRBD2. CDR1 and CDR2 (germline): SGHTS, YDEGEE. V shed 0 bases and J 5 bases; nucleotides not matched to a gene: 6. The CDR3 covers 15 residues.

The chain is built from TRBV19 and TRBJ1-2; 7 bases map to TRBD1. The CDR3 has 13 amino acids. Per the germline V gene, CDR1 is LNHDA and CDR2 is SQIVND (reference sequence). The junction had 3 bases not matched to a gene; V was cut back by 4 bases and J by 4 bases. CDR3 sequence: CASSSAGGYGYTF. The CDR3 DNA is TGTGCCAGTAGTAGCGCAGGGGGCTATGGCTACACCTTC.

This chain uses TRBV28 with TRBJ1-5, with 9 positions matching TRBD1. After removal of 6 bases from V and 5 bases from J, the junction contained 5 bases not matched to a gene. CDR3 length: 14 amino acids. Germline CDR1 and CDR2: MDHEN and SYDVKM. CDR3 amino acids: CASSLDRGDQPQHF. In DNA, the CDR3 is TGTGCCAGCAGCCTCGACAGGGGGGATCAGCCCCAGCATTTT.

Many counts were recorded for this clone. This chain connects TRBV30 to TRBJ2-2; TRBD2 aligns across 9 bases. Germline assignment: CDR1 GTSNPN and CDR2 SVGIG (reference sequence). This CDR3 is built from 14 residues. CDR3 bases: TGTGCTTTTAGCGGGAGCGGGTTCACCGGGGAGCTGTTTTTT. It translates to CAFSGSGFTGELFF.

The chain carries TRBV6-5 and TRBJ2-2; D may be TRBD1 (6 bases). The V end lost 3 bases, the J end lost 4 bases, and 15 bases lay between the germline ends. Germline V gene lookup returns CDR1 MNHEY and CDR2 SVGAGI. The CDR3 is 16 residues long. CDR3 nucleotides: TGTGCCAGCAGTTATGGCACAGGGACCCGCACCGGGGAGCTGTTTTTT. It is translated as CASSYGTGTRTGELFF.

This clone has just a few counts. The chain combines TRBV19 with TRBJ2-3; a weak D match, TRBD2 (5 bases). The CDR3 is 13 residues long. Per the germline V gene, CDR1 is LNHDA and CDR2 is SQIVND (reference sequence). V was shortened by 10 bases and J by 4 bases, with 15 bases between the two germline ends. CDR3 sequence: CATTQAGADTQYF. The CDR3 coding sequence is TGTGCCACAACTCAAGCCGGGGCAGATACGCAGTATTTT.

The chain carries TRBV27 and TRBJ1-2, with 7 positions matching TRBD1. Losses at the gene ends were 3 bases for V and 7 bases for J; bases not matched to a gene: 8. This CDR3 spans 14 amino acids. The germline CDR1 and CDR2 sequences are MNHEY and SMNVEV (reference sequence). CDR3 region: CASSFGQGGLGYTF. The CDR3 bases are TGTGCCAGCAGTTTTGGCCAGGGGGGTCTTGGCTACACCTTC.

The chain recombines TRBV5-8 with TRBJ2-2, with 9 bases identical to TRBD2. The ends lost 0 bases at V and 7 bases at J; junction bases unmatched: 10. The CDR3 is 17 amino acids. In germline, CDR1 is SGHTS, CDR2 YDEGEE. As DNA, the CDR3 is TGTGCCAGCAGCTTGGACCATAGCGGGAGAGTGGGCGGGGAGCTGTTTTTT. It translates to CASSLDHSGRVGGELFF.

The J gene is TRBJ2-1, the V gene TRBV15; D is perhaps TRBD2 (6 bases). This CDR3 comprises 19 residues. The germline CDR1 and CDR2 sequences are LNHNV and YYDKDF (reference sequence). Trimming took off 0 bases at V and 4 bases at J, with 22 bases between the two ends. CDR3 sequence reads: CATSREGLGRPNPYNEQFF. The CDR3 DNA is TGTGCCACCAGCAGAGAAGGGTTAGGGAGGCCAAATCCTTACAATGAGCAGTTCTTC.

The genes are TRBV7-2 and TRBJ2-1, with 8 bases lining up with TRBD2. J gave up 5 bases and V 8 bases, and 8 bases lay outside the gene matches. Looked up from germline, CDR1 is SGHTA and CDR2 is FQGNSA. The CDR3 length is 14 residues. This CDR3 reads CASLPGLGNNEQFF. The CDR3 region has the DNA TGTGCCAGCCTACCGGGACTAGGTAACAATGAGCAGTTCTTC.

The chain links TRBV25-1 to TRBJ2-1; the match to TRBD2 covers 9 bases. Per germline, CDR1 MGHDK and CDR2 SYGVNS. V was pared by 1 base and J by 7 bases, with 14 bases of the junction left unmatched. The CDR3 loop spans 18 amino acids. The CDR3 DNA follows: TGTGCCAGCAGTGAATCTTGGCGGGAGGGCCTTTCGGAGAATGAGCAGTTCTTC. Protein product: CASSESWREGLSENEQFF.

This clone showed up just a few times. V is TRBV24-1 and J is TRBJ1-2; D is undetermined. The length of the CDR3 is 15 residues. The germline CDR1 and CDR2 sequences are KGHDR and SFDVKD. V gave up 1 base and J gave up 6 bases, with 14 bases separating them. The CDR3 loop is CATSDFDGREDGYTF. Here the CDR3 DNA reads TGTGCCACCAGTGATTTTGACGGTCGAGAGGATGGCTACACCTTC.

The CDR3 coding sequence is TGTGCCAGCAGCTCCCAAGGCGGGGCCGAGCAGTACTTC. As protein: CASSSQGGAEQYF. The J gene is TRBJ2-7, the V gene TRBV7-3; possible D gene TRBD2, 6 bases. The V and J ends lost 4 bases and 6 bases respectively, with 13 bases between them. The V gene's germline CDR1 is SGHTA and CDR2 FQGTGA. This CDR3 spans 13 amino acids.

J is TRBJ2-5 and V is TRBV6-1; the D gene is possibly TRBD1 (6 bases). V was pared by 2 bases and J by 2 bases, with 6 bases between. Looked up from germline, CDR1 is MNHNS and CDR2 is SASEGT. This CDR3 comprises 13 residues. In DNA form, the CDR3 reads TGTGCCAGCAGTGAAACAGGGCAAGAGACCCAGTACTTC. Translating gives CASSETGQETQYF.

This clone appeared a few times. This chain uses TRBV9 with TRBJ2-5, with TRBD2 identical over 7 bases. The germline gives CDR1 SGDLS, CDR2 YYNGEE. The junction had 11 bases not matched to a gene; V was cut back by 7 bases and J by 5 bases. The CDR3 spans 14 residues. DNA for the CDR3: TGTGCCAGCGGAGGAGTCACCGGGGGGGAGACCCAGTACTTC. Translation gives CASGGVTGGETQYF.

The chain couples TRBV18 to TRBJ1-5; the match to TRBD1 covers 8 bases. The CDR3 has 15 residues. CDR1 is KGHSH, CDR2 LQKENI, per germline. Trimming cost V 3 bases and J 4 bases; bases outside gene matches: 5. This CDR3 is CASSPQGATNQPQHF. DNA for the CDR3: TGTGCCAGCTCACCCCAGGGGGCCACAAATCAGCCCCAGCATTTT.

The chain employs TRBV10-3 and TRBJ2-7; D is undetermined. The CDR3 length is 13 residues. Germline CDR1 ENHRY, CDR2 SYGVKD. The V and J ends lost 0 bases and 7 bases respectively, with 10 bases between them. CDR3: CAISESQAEEQYF. The CDR3 DNA is TGTGCCATCAGTGAGTCCCAGGCCGAAGAGCAGTACTTC.

V usage is TRBV6-6 and J usage is TRBJ1-5; no clear D. Deletions cut 6 bases from V and 4 bases from J, with 4 bases between. Germline CDR1 and CDR2: MNHNY and SVGAGI (reference sequence). The CDR3 length is 11 residues. CDR3 nucleotide sequence: TGTGCCAGCAGCCCGAATCAGCCCCAGCATTTT. Translation: CASSPNQPQHF.

This chain uses TRBV5-6 with TRBJ1-1; D gene uncertain. Trimming removed 0 bases from V and 1 base from J, with 7 bases in between. The CDR3 is 14 amino acids. CDR1 and CDR2 from the germline V gene are SGHDT and YYEEEE. The CDR3 sequence is CASSLAPPNTEAFF. The CDR3 bases are TGTGCCAGCAGCTTGGCTCCCCCGAACACTGAAGCTTTCTTT.

The chain joins TRBV19 to TRBJ2-2; 12 bases fit TRBD2. Looked up from germline, CDR1 is LNHDA and CDR2 is SQIVND (reference sequence). The CDR3 runs 18 residues. V gave up 5 bases and J gave up 6 bases; unmatched junction bases: 13. This CDR3 is CASSLTSGGSVVAGELFF. CDR3 sequence (DNA): TGTGCCAGTAGTCTAACTAGCGGGGGGTCTGTTGTAGCCGGGGAGCTGTTTTTT.

The CDR3: CASSWTSGSFNEQFF. CDR3 sequence (DNA): TGTGCCAGCAGCTGGACTAGCGGGAGTTTCAATGAGCAGTTCTTC. The chain carries TRBV7-3 and TRBJ2-1; 13 bases map to TRBD2. The trim removed 4 bases at V and 6 bases at J, leaving 3 bases unmatched. This CDR3 comprises 15 residues. CDR1 is SGHTA, CDR2 FQGTGA, per germline.

The chain recombines TRBV18 with TRBJ1-1, with 12 bases matching TRBD1. CDR1 and CDR2 from the germline V gene are KGHSH and LQKENI. V shed 1 base, J shed 0 bases, and the junction held 6 bases outside the gene matches. The CDR3 sequence is 18 residues long. CDR3 loop: CASSPRGTGGVMNTEAFF. The CDR3 DNA is TGTGCCAGCTCACCACGTGGGACAGGGGGCGTTATGAACACTGAAGCTTTCTTT.

The genes are TRBV7-9 and TRBJ1-4; possibly TRBD1 for D (6 bases). Trimming stripped 6 bases from V and 7 bases from J, with 15 bases between. The CDR3 consists of 14 residues. CDR1 is SEHNR and CDR2 is FQNEAQ in the germline V gene (reference sequence). The CDR3 here is CASRTTGPGEKLFF. The CDR3 DNA is TGTGCCAGCAGGACAACAGGGCCTGGTGAAAAACTGTTTTTT.

This clone has a single count. The V call is TRBV24-1, the J call TRBJ1-4, with TRBD1 matching 9 bases. Unmatched junction bases numbered 6, after V lost 9 bases and J lost 11 bases. Germline V CDR1 and CDR2: KGHDR, SFDVKD. The CDR3 loop spans 12 amino acids. In DNA, the CDR3 is TGTGCCACCCCGATCGGGACAGGGAAACTGTTTTTT. The encoded protein is CATPIGTGKLFF.

J is TRBJ2-1 and V is TRBV10-3; D remains unclear. The V gene's germline CDR1 is ENHRY and CDR2 SYGVKD. Trimming removed 8 bases at V and 5 bases at J, with 10 bases between. The CDR3 sequence is 12 residues long. The CDR3 loop reads CAISVLDNEQFF. The CDR3 DNA sequence: TGTGCCATCTCCGTTCTAGACAATGAGCAGTTCTTC.

This clone has just one count. The chain recombines TRBV5-6 with TRBJ1-1; D uncertain. V lost 0 bases to trimming and J lost 7 bases, with 4 bases between them. This CDR3 comprises 11 residues. CDR1 is SGHDT and CDR2 is YYEEEE in the germline V gene. This CDR3 reads CASSLALEAFF. CDR3 in DNA: TGTGCCAGCAGCTTGGCACTTGAAGCTTTCTTT. The full variable domain, completed using reference TRBV5-6 and TRBJ1-1, is DAGVTQSPTHLIKTRGQQVTLRCSPKSGHDTVSWYQQALGQGPQFIFQYYEEEERQRGNFPDRFSGHQFPNYSSELNVNALLLGDSALYLCASSLALEAFFGQGTRLTVV.

The chain joins TRBV2 to TRBJ1-5; D is uncertain. This CDR3 has 12 amino acids. V was shortened by 6 bases and J by 5 bases, with 8 bases between the two germline ends. Per germline, CDR1 SNHLY and CDR2 FYNNEI. Written as DNA, the CDR3 is TGTGCCAGCAGGGGCCCGGATCAGCCCCAGCATTTT. The encoded protein is CASRGPDQPQHF.

The rearrangement uses TRBV11-2 and TRBJ2-7; possible D gene TRBD1, 5 bases. The germline V gene encodes CDR1 SGHAT and CDR2 FQNNGV. This CDR3 has 17 residues. V dropped 2 bases and J dropped 0 bases, with 17 bases sitting between them. CDR3 in amino acids: CASSLNGAGLSSYEQYF. The CDR3 DNA is TGTGCCAGCAGCTTAAACGGAGCAGGGCTCAGCTCCTACGAGCAGTACTTC.

This chain links TRBV20-1 with TRBJ1-6, with 7 bases identical to TRBD1. CDR3 length: 17 residues. Germline CDR1 DFQATT, CDR2 SNEGSKA (reference sequence). Unmatched junction bases numbered 8, after V lost 3 bases and J lost 0 bases. The CDR3: CSASGTEPNSYNSPLHF. In nucleotides, the CDR3 is TGCAGTGCTAGTGGGACAGAACCAAACTCCTATAATTCACCCCTCCACTTT.

In nucleotides, the CDR3 is TGTGCCAGCAGGGTGGCGGGACTAGCGGGGTCTGAGCAGTTCTTC. It yields the protein CASRVAGLAGSEQFF. The rearrangement joins TRBV2 to TRBJ2-1; 13 nucleotides match TRBD2. CDR1 is SNHLY, CDR2 FYNNEI, per germline. This CDR3 comprises 15 residues. J gave up 9 bases and V 6 bases, and 8 bases lay outside the gene matches. The full variable domain, rest sourced from reference TRBV2 and TRBJ2-1, is EPEVTQTPSHQVTQMGQEVILRCVPISNHLYFYWYRQILGQKVEFLVSFYNNEISEKSEIFDDQFSVERPDGSNFTLKIRSTKLEDSAMYFCASRVAGLAGSEQFFGPGTRLTVL.

This clone appeared a few times. The chain combines TRBV2 with TRBJ2-1, with D possibly TRBD2 on 6 matching bases. This CDR3 spans 13 amino acids. In germline, CDR1 is SNHLY, CDR2 FYNNEI. Trimming pared 6 bases from V and 8 bases from J, leaving 14 bases between. As DNA, the CDR3 is TGTGCCAGCAGAGGACTAAGCCTCCATGAGCAGTTCTTC. It encodes CASRGLSLHEQFF.